This passage covers 27 T cell receptor beta chains from one sample sequenced in a study of identical twins. Via MiXCR, TCRdb re-called the 5' RACE reads, giving one row per CDR3 protein. The sample gives a few hundred thousand distinct CDR3 sequences, about 13% of which show up once; more than 3.5% is in the top ten. This same sample was also part of a study on yellow fever vaccine responses in identical twins.

The sequenced sample was memory (CD45RO+) T cells sorted from blood. The receptor set was obtained from a woman younger than 30 in good health.

The chain couples TRBV3-1 to TRBJ2-3; TRBD2 matches 7 bases. Trimming took 4 bases from V and 0 from J; bases not matched to a gene: 7. This CDR3 is built from 16 residues. Per germline, CDR1 LGHDT and CDR2 YNNKEL (reference sequence). The CDR3 DNA is TGTGCCAGCAGCCTCCTTAGCGGGTCGAGCACAGATACGCAGTATTTT. Its protein is CASSLLSGSSTDTQYF.

In its sample, this clonotype was seen many times. The rearrangement joins TRBV29-1 to TRBJ2-2; 9 bases map to TRBD1. With V trimmed by 5 bases and J by 5 bases, 9 bases remained unmatched. CDR1 is SQVTM, CDR2 ANQGSEA, per germline. This CDR3 region has 15 residues. The CDR3 bases are TGCAGCGTTACAGGGGGCGGTGGTGGAACCGGGGAGCTGTTTTTT. Amino acid sequence: CSVTGGGGGTGELFF.

This sequence joins TRBV20-1 and TRBJ1-5; TRBD1 aligns across 9 bases. The V gene end was trimmed by 7 bases and the J gene end by 2 bases; junction bases not matched to a gene: 12. The CDR3 is 16 residues long. The V gene's germline CDR1 is DFQATT and CDR2 SNEGSKA (reference sequence). CDR3 DNA sequence: TGCAGTGTCCGGGACAGGGAGACTCTTGGCAATCAGCCCCAGCATTTT. The encoded protein is CSVRDRETLGNQPQHF.

This clonotype was detected ten times or more. The genes are TRBV5-1 and TRBJ2-7, with D possibly TRBD2 on 6 matching bases. The germline V and J ends were trimmed by 2 bases and 3 bases, with 24 bases remaining between them. From germline, CDR1 is SGHRS and CDR2 YFSETQ. This CDR3 is built from 18 residues. The CDR3 here is CASSLTGTLAREHYEQYF. The CDR3, as DNA: TGCGCCAGCAGCTTAACCGGGACTCTCGCCCGAGAACACTACGAGCAGTACTTC.

This clonotype was seen repeatedly, ten times or more. CDR3 coding DNA: TGCAGTGCTGAACCTAGCGGGGGGACACCCTACGAGCAGTACTTC. Protein product: CSAEPSGGTPYEQYF. V and J are TRBV20-1 and TRBJ2-7; 11 nucleotides match TRBD2. The CDR3 totals 15 residues. With 5 bases clipped from V and 2 bases from J, the junction kept 8 bases outside the gene matches. Germline V gives CDR1 DFQATT, CDR2 SNEGSKA (reference sequence).

This clonotype was detected many times. The chain couples TRBV20-1 to TRBJ2-7, with TRBD2 matching 11 bases. The ends lost 7 bases at V and 5 bases at J; junction bases unmatched: 10. The CDR3 consists of 14 residues. The germline V gene encodes CDR1 DFQATT and CDR2 SNEGSKA (reference sequence). The CDR3, as DNA: TGCAGTGGCGAACATAGCGGGAGGGTCCACGAGCAGTACTTC. This codes for CSGEHSGRVHEQYF.

This clonotype turned up a few times. V gene TRBV7-2 combines with J gene TRBJ1-2; a weak D match, TRBD1 (6 bases). This CDR3 spans 14 amino acids. Germline CDR1 reads SGHTA; CDR2 reads FQGNSA. V was clipped by 6 bases and J by 7 bases, with 18 bases between them. CDR3 nucleotides: TGTGCCAGCAGTGAAGGTCCGCAGGGGTTTGGCTACACCTTC. Translation: CASSEGPQGFGYTF.

This chain joins TRBV15 and TRBJ2-3; TRBD1 might be the D (7 bases). Trimming took 8 bases from V and 2 from J, leaving 14 bases between them. The CDR3 runs 14 residues. CDR1 is LNHNV, CDR2 YYDKDF, per germline (reference sequence). The CDR3 DNA follows: TGTGCCACCTCGCAGGGGGAGGCCACAGATACGCAGTATTTT. Protein sequence: CATSQGEATDTQYF.

About this clonotype: One end of the junction varies from germline; a read error may be responsible. This sequence joins TRBV7-9 and TRBJ2-1; no clear D. The CDR3 covers 15 residues. Germline V lookup: CDR1 SEHNR, CDR2 FQNEAQ (reference sequence). The CDR3 loop is CASSFARWSSNEQFF. In nucleotides, the CDR3 is TGTGCCAGCAGCTTTGCCCGTTGGTCCTCCAATGAGCAGTTCTTC.

There are many counts of this clonotype. V usage is TRBV5-1 and J usage is TRBJ2-7, with D possibly being TRBD1 or TRBD2 (5 bases each). The CDR3 sequence is 15 residues long. CDR1 is SGHRS, CDR2 YFSETQ, per germline. V dropped 1 base and J dropped 2 bases, with 13 bases sitting between them. In DNA form, the CDR3 reads TGCGCCAGCAGCTTGAGTAGCCAGGGACCCTACGAGCAGTACTTC. The encoded protein is CASSLSSQGPYEQYF.

The V gene is TRBV6-1, the J gene TRBJ1-4; possible D gene TRBD1, 6 bases. In germline, CDR1 is MNHNS, CDR2 SASEGT. CDR3 length: 15 amino acids. V shed 5 bases and J shed 7 bases, with 17 bases lying between them. CDR3 sequence (DNA): TGTGCCAGCAGTCTTCGGACAGTCCGTGTTGAAAAACTGTTTTTT. Protein sequence: CASSLRTVRVEKLFF.

This chain links TRBV5-1 with TRBJ2-1, with 12 bases lining up with TRBD2. From germline, CDR1 is SGHRS and CDR2 YFSETQ. CDR3 length: 16 amino acids. The V and J ends lost 3 bases and 9 bases, in that order; junction bases with no gene match: 10. CDR3 region: CASSSLPTSGGSEQFF. The CDR3 region has the DNA TGCGCCAGCAGCTCCCTACCTACTAGCGGGGGGTCTGAGCAGTTCTTC.

Ten or more counts support this clonotype. Here the CDR3 DNA reads TGTGCCAGCAGCGCGGACAGGCTCTCTTCACCCCTCCACTTT. This encodes CASSADRLSSPLHF. The chain is built from TRBV7-2 and TRBJ1-6; 7 positions agree with TRBD1. The CDR3 covers 14 residues. Germline loops: CDR1 SGHTA, CDR2 FQGNSA. Trimming removed 5 bases from V and 9 bases from J; junction bases left unmatched: 7.

This clonotype was counted between two and nine times. V gene TRBV27 combines with J gene TRBJ2-1, with 9 bases aligning to TRBD2. The J segment lost 7 bases and the V segment lost 7 bases, leaving 5 bases of the junction unmatched. The germline CDR1 and CDR2 sequences are MNHEY and SMNVEV (reference sequence). This CDR3 has 13 amino acids. The CDR3 reads CASKRGASNEQFF. In nucleotides, the CDR3 is TGTGCCAGCAAGCGGGGGGCGAGTAATGAGCAGTTCTTC.

The rearrangement uses TRBV6-1 and TRBJ2-7; D unclear. The CDR3 totals 15 residues. Germline CDR1 and CDR2: MNHNS and SASEGT. Trimming took off 6 bases at V and 0 bases at J, with 15 bases between the two ends. CDR3 amino acids: CASSWSDANSYEQYF. CDR3 sequence (DNA): TGTGCCAGCAGCTGGTCGGACGCGAACTCCTACGAGCAGTACTTC.

This clonotype was seen more than once but under ten times. The CDR3 protein is CSVTYRDRTYNEQFF. The CDR3 DNA follows: TGCAGCGTCACATACCGGGACAGGACCTACAATGAGCAGTTCTTC. The V gene is TRBV29-1, the J gene TRBJ2-1; 8 bases are shared with TRBD1. Losses at the gene ends were 6 bases for V and 2 bases for J; bases not matched to a gene: 9. Germline assignment: CDR1 SQVTM and CDR2 ANQGSEA. The CDR3 is 15 amino acids.

V gene TRBV2 combines with J gene TRBJ1-5; 8 bases fit TRBD1. This CDR3 has 16 amino acids. The germline CDR1 and CDR2 sequences are SNHLY and FYNNEI. J lost 4 bases, V lost 2 bases, and 7 bases had no gene match. The CDR3 sequence is CASSEQGAGVNQPQHF. The CDR3 DNA follows: TGTGCCAGCAGTGAACAGGGGGCAGGTGTTAATCAGCCCCAGCATTTT.

The J gene is TRBJ2-7, the V gene TRBV2, with unresolved D. Germline V lookup: CDR1 SNHLY, CDR2 FYNNEI. This CDR3 has 12 amino acids. V lost 4 bases, J lost 4 bases, and 8 bases lay in between. The CDR3 loop reads CASSVAEYEQYF. CDR3 DNA sequence: TGTGCCAGCAGTGTGGCGGAGTACGAGCAGTACTTC.

This clonotype showed up just a few times. The rearrangement joins TRBV7-2 to TRBJ2-1; 12 bases align to TRBD2. This CDR3 contains 15 residues. V was pared by 1 base and J by 9 bases, with 4 bases of the junction left unmatched. Germline V gene lookup returns CDR1 SGHTA and CDR2 FQGNSA. CDR3: CASSLVTSGGGEQFF. CDR3 sequence (DNA): TGTGCCAGCAGCTTAGTGACTAGCGGGGGTGGTGAGCAGTTCTTC.

In this sample, this clonotype turned up many times. V is TRBV3-1 and J is TRBJ2-4, with unresolved D. Germline V gives CDR1 LGHDT, CDR2 YNNKEL (reference sequence). The CDR3 sequence is 13 residues long. Trimming took 0 bases from V and 4 from J, leaving 4 bases between them. Written as DNA, the CDR3 is TGTGCCAGCAGCCAAGATACTAAAAACATTCAGTACTTC. It codes for CASSQDTKNIQYF.

This clonotype was recorded a few times. The chain combines TRBV20-1 with TRBJ2-2, with TRBD1 matching 7 bases. The CDR3 totals 14 residues. CDR1 and CDR2 from the germline V gene are DFQATT and SNEGSKA (reference sequence). V lost 2 bases and J lost 5; bases outside the gene matches: 5. The CDR3 region is CSARQGVRTGELFF. The CDR3 DNA reads TGCAGTGCTAGACAGGGGGTGAGAACCGGGGAGCTGTTTTTT.

The DNA of the CDR3 is TGTGCCTGGAACGTTATCCAAGAGACCCAGTACTTC. This gives the protein CAWNVIQETQYF. The chain couples TRBV30 to TRBJ2-5; D unresolved. Germline V gene lookup returns CDR1 GTSNPN and CDR2 SVGIG (reference sequence). There are 12 residues in the CDR3. The V gene lost 4 bases and the J gene lost 1 base, with 7 bases spanning the gap.

The chain combines TRBV12-3 or TRBV12-4 with TRBJ2-2; possible D gene TRBD1, 6 bases. V lost 6 bases and J lost 5, with 13 bases in between. The CDR3 is 14 amino acids. The CDR3 nucleotides are TGTGCCAGCAGGAGGATACAGGGAACCGGGGAGCTGTTTTTT. It encodes CASRRIQGTGELFF.

The sample holds many counts of this clonotype. The V gene is TRBV19, the J gene TRBJ1-5; no firm D call. V was pared by 0 bases and J by 4 bases, with 16 bases between. The CDR3 runs to 17 residues. Germline assignment: CDR1 LNHDA and CDR2 SQIVND (reference sequence). The CDR3 is CASSIDNFQVENQPQHF. In nucleotides, the CDR3 is TGTGCCAGTAGTATAGATAATTTCCAGGTTGAAAATCAGCCCCAGCATTTT.

V usage is TRBV4-1 and J usage is TRBJ2-4, with TRBD1 as a possible D gene (6 bases). Germline V gene lookup returns CDR1 MGHRA and CDR2 YSYEKL. V was shortened by 2 bases and J by 5 bases, with 13 bases between the two germline ends. This CDR3 has 15 amino acids. CDR3 nucleotides: TGCGCCAGCAGCCAAAACCCACGACAGGAAAACATTCAGTACTTC. Its protein is CASSQNPRQENIQYF.

This clonotype was seen a handful of times. The CDR3 DNA reads as TGTGCTAGCTCCCAAAGACGGGGCCAACAAGAGACCCAGTACTTC. Translated: CASSQRRGQQETQYF. The chain carries TRBV7-7 and TRBJ2-5; tentatively, D is TRBD1 or TRBD2 (5 bases each). The CDR3 spans 15 residues. Germline values: CDR1 SSHAT, CDR2 FNYEAQ (reference sequence). Based on the CDR3 plus reference TRBV7-7 and TRBJ2-5, the full variable domain is GAGVSQSPRYKVTKRGQDVTLRCDPISSHATLYWYQQALGQGPEFLTYFNYEAQPDKSGLPSDRFSAERPEGSISTLTIQRTEQRDSAMYRCASSQRRGQQETQYFGPGTRLLVL.

This clonotype has only a few counts. The chain uses TRBV29-1 and TRBJ2-5, with D hard to call. V lost 3 bases, J lost 0 bases, and 11 bases lay in between. CDR1 is SQVTM and CDR2 is ANQGSEA in the germline V gene. The CDR3 has 14 amino acids. In DNA form, the CDR3 reads TGCAGCGTTGACCCAGGTCCGTACCAAGAGACCCAGTACTTC. It codes for CSVDPGPYQETQYF.